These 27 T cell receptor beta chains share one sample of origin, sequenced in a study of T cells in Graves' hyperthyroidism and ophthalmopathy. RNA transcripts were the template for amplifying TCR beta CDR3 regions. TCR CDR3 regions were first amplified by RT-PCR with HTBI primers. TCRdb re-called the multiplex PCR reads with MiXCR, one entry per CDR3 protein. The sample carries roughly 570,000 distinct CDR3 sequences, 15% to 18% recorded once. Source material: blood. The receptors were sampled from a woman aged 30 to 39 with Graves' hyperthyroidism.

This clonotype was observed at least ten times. As DNA, the CDR3 is TGTGCCAGCAGCGCAAGACTAGCGGGAGGAAGCAATGAGCAGTTCTTC. Translated: CASSARLAGGSNEQFF. The V and J genes are TRBV11-2 and TRBJ2-1; TRBD2 agrees at 13 bases. Germline values: CDR1 SGHAT, CDR2 FQNNGV. This CDR3 is 16 amino acids long. J lost 6 bases, V lost 5 bases, and 7 bases had no gene match. The full variable domain, rest sourced from reference TRBV11-2 and TRBJ2-1, is EAGVAQSPRYKIIEKRQSVAFWCNPISGHATLYWYQQILGQGPKLLIQFQNNGVVDDSQLPKDRFSAERLKGVDSTLKIQPAKLEDSAVYLCASSARLAGGSNEQFFGPGTRLTVL.

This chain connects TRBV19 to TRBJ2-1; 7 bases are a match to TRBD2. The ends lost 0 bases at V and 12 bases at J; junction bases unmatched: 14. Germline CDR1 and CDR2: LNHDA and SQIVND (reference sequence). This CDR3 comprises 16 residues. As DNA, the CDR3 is TGTGCCAGTAGTATAGATCAGGGAGGGGAAAAGGGGCGGCAGTTCTTC. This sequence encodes CASSIDQGGEKGRQFF.

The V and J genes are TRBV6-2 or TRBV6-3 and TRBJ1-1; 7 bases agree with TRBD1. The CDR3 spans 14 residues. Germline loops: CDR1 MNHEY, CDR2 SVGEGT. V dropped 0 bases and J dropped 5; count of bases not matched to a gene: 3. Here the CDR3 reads CASSYSKGATEAFF. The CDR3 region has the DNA TGTGCCAGCAGTTACTCGAAGGGGGCAACTGAAGCTTTCTTT.

The CDR3 region is CASSQGDHGELFF. The CDR3 DNA reads TGTGCCAGCAGCCAAGGGGACCACGGGGAGCTGTTTTTT. V and J are TRBV3-1 and TRBJ2-2, with D possibly being TRBD1 or TRBD2 (5 bases each). This CDR3 has 13 residues. V was trimmed by 1 base and J by 7 bases, leaving 7 bases between them. Germline V lookup: CDR1 LGHDT, CDR2 YNNKEL (reference sequence).

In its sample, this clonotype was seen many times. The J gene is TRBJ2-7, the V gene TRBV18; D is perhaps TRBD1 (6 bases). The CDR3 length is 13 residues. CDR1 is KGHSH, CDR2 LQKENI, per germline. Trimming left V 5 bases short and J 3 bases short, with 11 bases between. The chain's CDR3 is CASSIDRSYEQYF. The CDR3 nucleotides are TGTGCCAGCTCAATCGACAGGAGCTACGAGCAGTACTTC.

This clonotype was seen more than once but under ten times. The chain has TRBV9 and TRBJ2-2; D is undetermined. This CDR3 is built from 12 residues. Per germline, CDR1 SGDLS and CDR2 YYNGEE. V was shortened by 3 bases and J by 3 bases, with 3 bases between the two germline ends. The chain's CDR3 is CASSGYTGELFF. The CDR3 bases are TGTGCCAGCAGCGGGTACACCGGGGAGCTGTTTTTT.

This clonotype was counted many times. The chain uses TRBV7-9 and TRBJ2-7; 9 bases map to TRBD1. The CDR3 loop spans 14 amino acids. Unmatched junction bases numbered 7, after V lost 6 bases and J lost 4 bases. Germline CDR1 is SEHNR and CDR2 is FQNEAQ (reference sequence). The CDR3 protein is CASRGTGILYEQYF. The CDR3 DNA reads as TGTGCCAGCAGGGGGACAGGGATTTTATACGAGCAGTACTTC.

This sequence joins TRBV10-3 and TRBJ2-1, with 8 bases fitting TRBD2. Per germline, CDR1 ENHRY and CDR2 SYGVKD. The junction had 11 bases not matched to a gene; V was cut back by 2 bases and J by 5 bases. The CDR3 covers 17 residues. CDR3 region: CAISEKRTSTINNEQFF. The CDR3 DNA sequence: TGTGCCATCAGTGAGAAGCGGACTAGCACTATCAACAATGAGCAGTTCTTC.

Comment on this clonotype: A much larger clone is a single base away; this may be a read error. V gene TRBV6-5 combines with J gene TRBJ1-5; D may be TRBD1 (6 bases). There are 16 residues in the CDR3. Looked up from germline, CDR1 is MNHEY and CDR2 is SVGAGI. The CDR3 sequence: CACSYSGSGESQPQHF. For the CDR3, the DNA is TGTGCCTGCAGTTACTCAGGCTCAGGGGAGAGTCAGCCCCAGCATTTT.

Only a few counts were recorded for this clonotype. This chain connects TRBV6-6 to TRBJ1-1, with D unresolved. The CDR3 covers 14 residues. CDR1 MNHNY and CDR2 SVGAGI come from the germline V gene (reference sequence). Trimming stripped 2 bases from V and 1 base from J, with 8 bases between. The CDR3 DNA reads TGTGCCAGCAGTTACAGGGCAGGGAACACTGAAGCTTTCTTT. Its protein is CASSYRAGNTEAFF.

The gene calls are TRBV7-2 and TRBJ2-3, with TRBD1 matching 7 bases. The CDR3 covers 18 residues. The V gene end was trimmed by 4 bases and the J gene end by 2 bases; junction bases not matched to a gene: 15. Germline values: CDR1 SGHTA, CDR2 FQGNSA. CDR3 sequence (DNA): TGTGCCAGCAGCTCATCGAGAAGGGGGCCGGTCTCCACAGATACGCAGTATTTT. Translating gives CASSSSRRGPVSTDTQYF.

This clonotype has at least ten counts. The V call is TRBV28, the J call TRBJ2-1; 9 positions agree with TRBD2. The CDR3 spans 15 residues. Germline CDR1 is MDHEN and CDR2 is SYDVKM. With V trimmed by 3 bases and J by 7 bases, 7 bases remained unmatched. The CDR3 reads CASSFSSGVLNEQFF. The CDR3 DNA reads TGTGCCAGCAGTTTTTCTAGCGGGGTTTTGAATGAGCAGTTCTTC.

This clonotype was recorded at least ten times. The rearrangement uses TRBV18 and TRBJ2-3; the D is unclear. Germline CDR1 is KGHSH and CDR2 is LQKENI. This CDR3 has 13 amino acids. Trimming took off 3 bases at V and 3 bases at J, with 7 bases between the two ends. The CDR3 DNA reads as TGTGCCAGCTCACCTTCAAAGACAGATACGCAGTATTTT. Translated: CASSPSKTDTQYF.

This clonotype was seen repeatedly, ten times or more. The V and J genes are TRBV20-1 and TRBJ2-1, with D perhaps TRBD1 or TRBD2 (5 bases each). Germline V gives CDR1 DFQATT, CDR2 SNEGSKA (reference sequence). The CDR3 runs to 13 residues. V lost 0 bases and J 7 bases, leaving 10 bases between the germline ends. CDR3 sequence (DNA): TGCAGTGCTAGAGAGGGGACCACGAATGAGCAGTTCTTC. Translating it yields CSAREGTTNEQFF.

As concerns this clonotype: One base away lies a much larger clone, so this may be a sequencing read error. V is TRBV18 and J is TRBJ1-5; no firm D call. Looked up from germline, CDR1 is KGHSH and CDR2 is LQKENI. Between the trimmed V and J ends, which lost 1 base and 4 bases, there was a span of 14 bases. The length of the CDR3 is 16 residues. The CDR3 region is CASSPLYSTPNQPQHF. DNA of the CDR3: TGTGCCAGCTCACCACTGTACAGTACCCCTAATCAGCCCCAGCATTTT.

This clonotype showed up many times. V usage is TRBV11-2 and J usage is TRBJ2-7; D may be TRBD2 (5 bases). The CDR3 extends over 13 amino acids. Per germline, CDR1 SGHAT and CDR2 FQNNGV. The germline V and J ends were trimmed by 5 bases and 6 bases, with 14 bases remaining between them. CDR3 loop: CASSDSPSIEQYF. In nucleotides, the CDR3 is TGTGCCAGCAGCGACTCGCCTAGCATCGAGCAGTACTTC.

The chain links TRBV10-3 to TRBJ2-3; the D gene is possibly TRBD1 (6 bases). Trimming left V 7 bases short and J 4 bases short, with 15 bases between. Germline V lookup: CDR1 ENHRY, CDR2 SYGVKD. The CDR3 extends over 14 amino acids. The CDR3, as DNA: TGTGCCATCAAACCACCAGGGGAAGCAGATACGCAGTATTTT. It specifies CAIKPPGEADTQYF.

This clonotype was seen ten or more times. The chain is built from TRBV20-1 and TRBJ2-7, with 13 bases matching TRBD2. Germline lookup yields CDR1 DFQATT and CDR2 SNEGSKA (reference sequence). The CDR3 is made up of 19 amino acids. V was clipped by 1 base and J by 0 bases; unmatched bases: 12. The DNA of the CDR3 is TGCAGTGCTAGAGTGGGGGGACTAGCGGGACCCGGCAGCTCCTACGAGCAGTACTTC. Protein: CSARVGGLAGPGSSYEQYF.

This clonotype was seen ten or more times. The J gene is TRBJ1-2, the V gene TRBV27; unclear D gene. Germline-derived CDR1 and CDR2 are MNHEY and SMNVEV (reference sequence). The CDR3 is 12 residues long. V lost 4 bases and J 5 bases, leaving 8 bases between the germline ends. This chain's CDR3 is CASSSGSYGYTF. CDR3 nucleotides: TGTGCCAGCAGTTCCGGGAGTTATGGCTACACCTTC.

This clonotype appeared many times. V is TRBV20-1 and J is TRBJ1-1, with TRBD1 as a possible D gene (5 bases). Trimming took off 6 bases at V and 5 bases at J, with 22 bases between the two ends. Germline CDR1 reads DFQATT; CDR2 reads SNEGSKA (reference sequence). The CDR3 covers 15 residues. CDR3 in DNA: TGCAGTGCCACGACGGCCACAGGCGGGTTGACTGAAGCTTTCTTT. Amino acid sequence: CSATTATGGLTEAFF.

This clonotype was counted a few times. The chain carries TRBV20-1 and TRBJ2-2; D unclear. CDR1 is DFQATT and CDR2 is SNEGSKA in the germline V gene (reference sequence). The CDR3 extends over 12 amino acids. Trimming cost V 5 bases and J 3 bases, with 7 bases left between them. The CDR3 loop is CSAVRDTGELFF. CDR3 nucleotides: TGCAGTGCTGTCCGGGACACCGGGGAGCTGTTTTTT.

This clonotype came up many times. CDR3 sequence reads: CASSYSRGTGRYGYTF. The CDR3 coding sequence is TGTGCCAGCAGTTACTCGAGGGGGACAGGACGCTATGGCTACACCTTC. The chain links TRBV6-2 or TRBV6-3 to TRBJ1-2, with 8 positions matching TRBD1. With V trimmed by 0 bases and J by 4 bases, 7 bases remained unmatched. Germline V gene sequence: CDR1 MNHEY, CDR2 SVGEGT. The CDR3 has 16 amino acids.

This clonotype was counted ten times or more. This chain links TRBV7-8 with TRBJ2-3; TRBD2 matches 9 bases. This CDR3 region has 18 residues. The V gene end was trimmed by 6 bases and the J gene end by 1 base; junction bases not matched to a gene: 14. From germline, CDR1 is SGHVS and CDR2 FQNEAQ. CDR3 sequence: CASRTKVGAGGRTDTQYF. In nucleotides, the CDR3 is TGTGCCAGCAGGACGAAAGTCGGAGCGGGAGGACGCACAGATACGCAGTATTTT. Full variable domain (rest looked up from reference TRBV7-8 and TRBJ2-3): GAGVSQSPRYKVAKRGQDVALRCDPISGHVSLFWYQQALGQGPEFLTYFQNEAQLDKSGLPSDRFFAERPEGSVSTLKIQRTQQEDSAVYLCASRTKVGAGGRTDTQYFGPGTRLTVL.

The DNA for the CDR3 is TGTGCCAGCAGTTACATAGCGGACAACACCGGGGAGCTGTTTTTT. This gives the protein CASSYIADNTGELFF. The rearrangement uses TRBV6-2 or TRBV6-3 and TRBJ2-2; TRBD2 is a possible D gene (6 bases). V lost 2 bases and J lost 2, with 9 bases in between. This CDR3 contains 15 residues. The germline CDR1 and CDR2 sequences are MNHEY and SVGEGT.

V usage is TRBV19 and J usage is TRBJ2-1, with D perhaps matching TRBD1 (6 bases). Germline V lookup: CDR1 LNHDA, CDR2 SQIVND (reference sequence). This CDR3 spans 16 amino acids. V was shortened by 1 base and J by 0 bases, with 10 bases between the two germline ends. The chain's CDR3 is CASSIADRPSYNEQFF. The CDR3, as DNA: TGTGCCAGTAGTATAGCGGACAGACCCTCCTACAATGAGCAGTTCTTC. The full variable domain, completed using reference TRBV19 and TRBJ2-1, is DGGITQSPKYLFRKEGQNVTLSCEQNLNHDAMYWYRQDPGQGLRLIYYSQIVNDFQKGDIAEGYSVSREKKESFPLTVTSAQKNPTAFYLCASSIADRPSYNEQFFGPGTRLTVL.

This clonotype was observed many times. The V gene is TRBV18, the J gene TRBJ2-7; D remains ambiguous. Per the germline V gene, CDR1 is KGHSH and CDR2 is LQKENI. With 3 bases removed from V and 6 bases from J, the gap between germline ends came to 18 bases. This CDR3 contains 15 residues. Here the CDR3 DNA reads TGTGCCAGCTCACCTGACGAAAGCTCCTTCAGCGAGCAGTACTTC. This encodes CASSPDESSFSEQYF. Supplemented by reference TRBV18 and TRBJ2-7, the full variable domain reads NAGVMQNPRHLVRRRGQEARLRCSPMKGHSHVYWYRQLPEEGLKFMVYLQKENIIDESGMPKERFSAEFPKEGPSILRIQQVVRGDSAAYFCASSPDESSFSEQYFGPGTRLTVT.

The CDR3 protein is CASSLEALAGNEQYF. In DNA, the CDR3 is TGTGCCAGCAGCTTAGAGGCCCTAGCGGGGAACGAGCAGTACTTC. The chain uses TRBV7-2 and TRBJ2-7; 9 positions match TRBD2. The CDR3 has 15 residues. The V segment lost 1 base and the J segment 5 bases; nucleotides outside the gene matches: 6. Germline values: CDR1 SGHTA, CDR2 FQGNSA.